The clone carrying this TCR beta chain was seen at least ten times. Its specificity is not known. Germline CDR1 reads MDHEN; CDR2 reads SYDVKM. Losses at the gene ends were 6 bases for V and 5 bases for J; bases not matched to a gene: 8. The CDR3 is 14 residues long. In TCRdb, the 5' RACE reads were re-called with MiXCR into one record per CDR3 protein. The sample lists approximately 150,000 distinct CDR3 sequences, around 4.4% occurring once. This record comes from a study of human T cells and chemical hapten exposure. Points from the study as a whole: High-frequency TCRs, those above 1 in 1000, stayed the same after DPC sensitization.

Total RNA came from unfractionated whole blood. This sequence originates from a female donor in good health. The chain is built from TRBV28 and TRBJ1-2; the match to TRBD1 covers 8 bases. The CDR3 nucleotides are TGTGCCAGCAGATCAGGGACAGGCCGTTATGGCTACACCTTC. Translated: CASRSGTGRYGYTF.